This T cell receptor (beta chain) was identified in a study of beta chain features in type 1 diabetes. Sequencing targeted expressed TCRB transcripts, as all isolated RNA had been reverse transcribed. The table came from immunoSEQ multiplex PCR; TCRdb's copy has only in-frame clones and leaves some out. Counted here are 350,000 to 450,000 clones, 10% to 15% occurring once; the ten biggest clones make up approximately 0.011%. On this clone itself: What it binds is not known. Other DNA sequences in this specimen translate into the identical CDR3.

Notes on the study in general: TCRB CDR3 length was moderately but significantly reduced in all four CD4+ subsets of Type 1 diabetes patients. Within patients, naive, central memory and Treg TCRB repertoires seemed more similar than within healthy donors.

The CDR3 spans 15 residues. Between the trimmed V and J ends, which lost 4 bases and 1 base, there was a span of 11 bases. Germline CDR1 and CDR2: SGHRS and YFSETQ. The authors sorted CD4+ naive, central memory, regulatory and stem cell-like memory cells via CD45RO/CCR7/CD25/CD127/CD95/CD27. The rearrangement joins TRBV5-1 to TRBJ2-2, with D possibly being TRBD1 (5 bases). The TCR comes from a woman between 18 and 29 years old with type 1 diabetes. The sequencing sample was made of naive CD4+ T cells from blood. The CDR3 DNA is TGCGCCAGCAGCCCAGGACAACTGAACACCGGGGAGCTGTTTTTT. It yields the protein CASSPGQLNTGELFF.